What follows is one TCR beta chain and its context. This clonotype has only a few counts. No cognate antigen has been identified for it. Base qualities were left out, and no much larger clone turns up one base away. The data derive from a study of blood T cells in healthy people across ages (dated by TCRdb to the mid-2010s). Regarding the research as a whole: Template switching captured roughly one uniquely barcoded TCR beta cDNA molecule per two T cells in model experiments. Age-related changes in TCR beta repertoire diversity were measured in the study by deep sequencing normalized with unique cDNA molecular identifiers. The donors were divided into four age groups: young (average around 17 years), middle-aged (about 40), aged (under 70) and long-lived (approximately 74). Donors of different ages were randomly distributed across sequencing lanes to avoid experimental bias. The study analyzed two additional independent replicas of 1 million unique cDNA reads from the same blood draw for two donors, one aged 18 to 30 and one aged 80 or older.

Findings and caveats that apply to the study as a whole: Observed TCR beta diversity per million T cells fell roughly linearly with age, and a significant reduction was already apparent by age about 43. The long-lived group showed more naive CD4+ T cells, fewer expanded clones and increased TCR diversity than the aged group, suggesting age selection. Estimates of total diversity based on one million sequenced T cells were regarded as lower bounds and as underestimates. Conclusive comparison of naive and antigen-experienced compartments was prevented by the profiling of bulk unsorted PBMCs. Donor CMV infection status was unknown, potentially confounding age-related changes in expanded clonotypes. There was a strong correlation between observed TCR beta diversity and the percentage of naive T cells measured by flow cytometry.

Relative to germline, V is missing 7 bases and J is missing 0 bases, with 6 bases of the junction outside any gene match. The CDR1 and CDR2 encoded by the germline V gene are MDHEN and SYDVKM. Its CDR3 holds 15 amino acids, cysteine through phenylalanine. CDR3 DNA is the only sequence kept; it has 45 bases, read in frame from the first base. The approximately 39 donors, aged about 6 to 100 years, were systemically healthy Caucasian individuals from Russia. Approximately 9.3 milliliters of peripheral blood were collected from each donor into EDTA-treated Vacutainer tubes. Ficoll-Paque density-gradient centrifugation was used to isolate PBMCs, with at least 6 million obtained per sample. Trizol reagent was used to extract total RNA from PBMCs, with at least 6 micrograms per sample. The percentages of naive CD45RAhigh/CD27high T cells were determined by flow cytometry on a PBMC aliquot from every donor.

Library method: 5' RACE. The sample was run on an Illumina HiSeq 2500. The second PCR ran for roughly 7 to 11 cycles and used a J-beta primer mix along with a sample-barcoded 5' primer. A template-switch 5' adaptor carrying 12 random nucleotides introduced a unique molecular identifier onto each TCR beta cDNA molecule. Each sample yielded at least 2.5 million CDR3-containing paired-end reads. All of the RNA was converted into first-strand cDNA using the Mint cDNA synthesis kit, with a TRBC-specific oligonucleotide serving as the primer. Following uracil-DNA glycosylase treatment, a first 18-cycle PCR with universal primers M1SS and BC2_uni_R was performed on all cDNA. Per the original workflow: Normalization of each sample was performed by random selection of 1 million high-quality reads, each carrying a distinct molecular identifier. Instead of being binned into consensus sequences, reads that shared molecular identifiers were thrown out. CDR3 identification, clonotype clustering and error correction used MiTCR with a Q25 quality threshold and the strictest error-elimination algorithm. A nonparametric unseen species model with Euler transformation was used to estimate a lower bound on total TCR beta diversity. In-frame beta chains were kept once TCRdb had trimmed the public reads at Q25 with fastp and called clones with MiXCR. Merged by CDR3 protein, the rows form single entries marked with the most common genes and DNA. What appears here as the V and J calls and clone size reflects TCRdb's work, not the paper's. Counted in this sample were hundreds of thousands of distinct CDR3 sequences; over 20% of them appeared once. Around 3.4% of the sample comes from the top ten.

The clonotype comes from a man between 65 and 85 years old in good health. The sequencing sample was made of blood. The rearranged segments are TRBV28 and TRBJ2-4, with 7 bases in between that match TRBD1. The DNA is TGTGCCAGCATCTCGACAGGGCTAGCCAAAAACATTCAGTACTTC. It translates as CASISTGLAKNIQYF.